There are many counts of the clone carrying this T cell receptor (beta chain). Its antigen is not identified. This specimen belongs to a study of T cells in Graves' hyperthyroidism and ophthalmopathy. Study-wide findings and caveats: Most expanded thyroid clonotypes above 0.001 recurred in blood.

This CDR3 is built from 12 residues. Trimming pared 4 bases from V and 7 bases from J, leaving 14 bases between. From germline, CDR1 is SQVTM and CDR2 ANQGSEA. RNA transcripts were the template for amplifying TCR beta CDR3 regions. The HTBI primer set drove a first-round RT-PCR of the TCR CDR3. TCRdb re-derived calls from the multiplex PCR reads in MiXCR, one entry per CDR3 protein. Here the sample spans roughly 510,000 distinct CDR3 sequences, more than 20% being singletons. Graves' hyperthyroidism is called stable when ophthalmopathy does not progress within 18 months. Clinical symptoms, serum thyroxine and TRAb, thyroid ultrasound and orbital computed tomography together formed the diagnostic basis. PBMCs were obtained from 7.5 to 10 ml fresh peripheral blood.

This receptor was identified in a man younger than 35 with Graves' hyperthyroidism. The specimen was blood. The V and J genes are TRBV29-1 and TRBJ2-7; D gene uncertain. The CDR3, as DNA: TGCAGCGTTGGTTTACGCCTGGGGGAGCAGTACTTC. As protein: CSVGLRLGEQYF.